In this sample, the clone carrying this T cell receptor beta chain turned up many times. Losses at the gene ends were 6 bases for V and 2 bases for J; bases not matched to a gene: 5. The CDR3 totals 14 residues. Germline CDR1 reads SNHLY; CDR2 reads FYNNEI. There were TCR beta CDR3 regions amplified from RNA transcripts. Researchers ran a first-round RT-PCR on the TCR CDR3 using the HTBI primer set. From the multiplex PCR reads, TCRdb called clonotypes with MiXCR, one entry per CDR3 protein. The data contain about 360,000 distinct CDR3 sequences, about 15% of them singletons. This record belongs to a study of T cells in Graves' hyperthyroidism and ophthalmopathy.

The gene calls are TRBV2 and TRBJ2-3; 7 positions agree with TRBD2. The specimen sequenced was blood. The source of this sequence is a young woman with Graves' hyperthyroidism that later progressed to Graves' ophthalmopathy. The DNA for the CDR3 is TGTGCCAGCAGACGGGACTACCCCACAGATACGCAGTATTTT. Translating gives CASRRDYPTDTQYF.